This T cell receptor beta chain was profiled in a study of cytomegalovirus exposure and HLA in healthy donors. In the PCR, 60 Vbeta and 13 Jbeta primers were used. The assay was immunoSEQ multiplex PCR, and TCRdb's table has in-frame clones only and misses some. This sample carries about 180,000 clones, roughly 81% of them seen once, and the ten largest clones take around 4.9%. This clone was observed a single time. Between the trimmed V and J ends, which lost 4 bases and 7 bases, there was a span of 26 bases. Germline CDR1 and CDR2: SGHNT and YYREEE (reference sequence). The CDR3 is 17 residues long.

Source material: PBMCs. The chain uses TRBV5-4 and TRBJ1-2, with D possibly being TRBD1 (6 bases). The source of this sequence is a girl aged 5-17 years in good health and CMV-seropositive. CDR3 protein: CASSPKTRTQTGGGYTF. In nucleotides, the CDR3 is TGTGCCAGCAGCCCGAAAACCCGAACGCAGACAGGAGGTGGCTACACCTTC.